The rows below give T cell receptor beta chains drawn from one sample of a study of blood T cell repertoires in COVID-19. The protocol was immunoSEQ multiplex PCR, while the TCRdb copy is restricted to in-frame clones and leaves out a portion. The sample yields some 120,000 clones, roughly 80% seen once. The sequencing sample was made of peripheral blood. All receptors come from a human donor in a cohort sampled during active COVID-19. Both conserved end residues are part of each CDR3. Each record gives: V gene, clone size, J gene, D gene, CDR3 protein, CDR3 DNA. D genes are given only for firm matches. Clone size appears in some rows only: once, few, many, or a class for an expanded clone.

TRBV18	NA	TRBJ1-6	TRBD1	CASSPSTGVISDNSPLHF	TGTGCCAGCTCACCGTCGACAGGGGTCATTTCTGATAATTCACCCCTCCACTTT
TRBV28	once	TRBJ1-4	TRBD1	CASSDTGGDEKLFF	TGTGCCAGCAGTGATACAGGGGGGGATGAAAAACTGTTTTTT
TRBV21-1	NA	TRBJ1-4	NA	CASRKLDSSYNEKLFF	TGTGCCAGCAGAAAACTGGACAGCTCCTATAATGAAAAACTGTTTTTT
TRBV7-9	NA	TRBJ2-3	TRBD2	CASSLGTSGGLPDTQYF	TGTGCCAGCAGCCTCGGGACTAGCGGGGGTTTGCCAGATACGCAGTATTTT
TRBV3-1/TRBV3-2	few	TRBJ2-1	NA	CASSQITGNEQFF	TGTGCCAGCAGCCAAATTACAGGGAATGAGCAGTTCTTC
TRBV3-1/TRBV3-2	NA	TRBJ2-5	TRBD1	CASSRDRGLETQYF	TGTGCCAGCAGCCGGGACAGGGGGCTCGAGACCCAGTACTTC
TRBV7-9	NA	TRBJ2-3	TRBD1	CASRSDRSADTQYF	TGTGCCAGCAGATCGGACAGGAGCGCAGATACGCAGTATTTT
TRBV6-5	once	TRBJ2-3	NA	CASSTGTTDTQYF	TGTGCCAGCAGCACCGGGACAACAGATACGCAGTATTTT
TRBV7-2	many	TRBJ1-6	TRBD1	CASRSDRNNSPLHF	TGTGCCAGCAGGTCGGACAGGAATAATTCACCCCTCCACTTT
TRBV10-3	NA	TRBJ2-1	TRBD2	CATLAGVGNEQFF	TGTGCCACGCTAGCGGGAGTTGGAAATGAGCAGTTCTTC
TRBV5-6	NA	TRBJ2-1	NA	CASSLGLAREQFF	TGTGCCAGCAGCTTGGGGCTAGCCCGCGAGCAGTTCTTC
TRBV7-9	NA	TRBJ2-7	TRBD2	CASSRLAGVSYEQYF	TGTGCCAGCAGCAGACTAGCGGGCGTCTCCTACGAGCAGTACTTC
TRBV6-5	NA	TRBJ1-1	NA	CASEVSIIGEAFF	TGTGCCAGCGAAGTTTCCATTATTGGCGAAGCTTTCTTT
TRBV12-5	NA	TRBJ1-1	TRBD1	CASGVDRASEAFF	TGTGCTAGTGGTGTGGACAGGGCCTCTGAAGCTTTCTTT
TRBV9	NA	TRBJ2-2	TRBD1	CASSAPRTGGLTSTGELFF	TGTGCCAGCAGCGCCCCTAGAACAGGGGGCCTAACATCCACCGGGGAGCTGTTTTTT
TRBV28	NA	TRBJ1-5	NA	CASRVAGYQPQHF	TGTGCCAGCAGAGTTGCAGGGTATCAGCCCCAGCATTTT
TRBV10-3	NA	TRBJ2-5	NA	CAISVYGGETQYF	TGTGCCATCAGTGTCTACGGGGGAGAGACCCAGTACTTC
TRBV7-9	NA	TRBJ2-7	NA	CASSFAASSEQYF	TGTGCCAGCAGCTTTGCGGCTAGTTCCGAGCAGTACTTC
TRBV4-1	NA	TRBJ2-7	NA	CASSPYPSQAYEQYF	TGCGCCAGCAGCCCCTATCCGAGTCAGGCCTACGAGCAGTACTTC
TRBV6-6	NA	TRBJ1-5	NA	CASSYLRGGNQPQHF	TGTGCCAGCAGTTATCTCAGGGGCGGCAATCAGCCCCAGCATTTT
TRBV5-1	once	TRBJ2-2	TRBD2	CASSLRGEGTGELFF	TGCGCCAGCAGCTTGAGAGGGGAGGGGACCGGGGAGCTGTTTTTT
TRBV7-8	NA	TRBJ1-1	NA	CASSPWTVNTEAFF	TGTGCCAGCAGCCCCTGGACAGTGAACACTGAAGCTTTCTTT
TRBV9	NA	TRBJ2-1	NA	CASSARDSPPYNEQFF	TGTGCCAGCAGCGCGAGAGACAGTCCTCCCTACAATGAGCAGTTCTTC
TRBV5-3	NA	TRBJ2-6	NA	CARSSLSSGANVLTF	TGTGCCAGAAGCTCCCTATCGAGTGGGGCCAACGTCCTGACTTTC
TRBV27	NA	TRBJ1-2	NA	CASSFLTGYGYTF	TGTGCCAGCAGTTTCTTAACCGGCTATGGCTACACCTTC
TRBV7-9	NA	TRBJ2-7	NA	CASSLGDRSTFYEQYF	TGTGCCAGCAGCTTAGGAGACAGATCTACTTTCTACGAGCAGTACTTC
TRBV19	NA	TRBJ1-2	NA	CASSNRDGGYTF	TGTGCCAGTAGTAACCGGGATGGTGGCTACACCTTC
TRBV5-1	once	TRBJ2-2	TRBD1	CATKADRANTGELFF	TGCGCCACCAAGGCCGACAGGGCTAACACCGGGGAGCTGTTTTTT
TRBV6-4	few	TRBJ1-1	NA	CASSPKEGTSTEAFF	TGTGCCAGCAGTCCAAAGGAGGGGACGAGCACTGAAGCTTTCTTT
TRBV18	NA	TRBJ1-5	NA	CASSPFEATLSNQPQHF	TGTGCCAGCTCACCGTTCGAGGCGACCTTGAGCAATCAGCCCCAGCATTTT
TRBV7-3	NA	TRBJ1-1	TRBD1	CASSLTPGQGNTEAFF	TGTGCCAGCAGCTTAACTCCGGGACAGGGGAACACTGAAGCTTTCTTT
TRBV2	few	TRBJ1-6	NA	CASSGDTGIGDSPLHF	TGTGCCAGCAGTGGGGACACGGGCATCGGCGATTCACCCCTCCACTTT
TRBV5-4	NA	TRBJ2-1	TRBD2	CASSHSGSGYEQFF	TGTGCCAGCAGCCATAGCGGGAGTGGCTATGAGCAGTTCTTC
TRBV19	NA	TRBJ2-3	NA	CASSATDTQYF	TGTGCCAGTAGTGCGACAGATACGCAGTATTTT
TRBV9	NA	TRBJ2-5	TRBD2	CASSPAFGTSGSQETQYF	TGTGCCAGCAGCCCGGCATTTGGTACTAGCGGGTCCCAAGAGACCCAGTACTTC
TRBV6-6	NA	TRBJ1-2	TRBD1	CASSYGTVGGYTF	TGTGCCAGCAGTTATGGGACAGTGGGCGGCTACACCTTC
TRBV6-2/TRBV6-3	NA	TRBJ2-1	NA	CASSYSVGTGYNEQFF	TGTGCCAGCAGTTACTCGGTAGGGACTGGATACAATGAGCAGTTCTTC
TRBV11-2	NA	TRBJ2-5	TRBD1	CASSSRQGETQYF	TGTGCCAGCAGCTCCCGACAGGGGGAGACCCAGTACTTC
TRBV5-1	once	TRBJ2-1	TRBD2	CASSLDLLAGPTNEQFF	TGCGCCAGCAGCTTAGACCTACTAGCGGGGCCTACCAATGAGCAGTTCTTC
TRBV28	NA	TRBJ2-1	TRBD1	CASSSLGQGANEQFF	TGTGCCAGCAGTTCCCTGGGGCAGGGGGCTAATGAGCAGTTCTTC
TRBV19	few	TRBJ2-7	NA	CASSIDHAITYEQYF	TGTGCCAGTAGTATAGATCACGCGATTACCTACGAGCAGTACTTC
TRBV19	NA	TRBJ1-1	TRBD1	CASSIVGRGLTEAFF	TGTGCCAGTAGTATAGTTGGCAGGGGGCTGACTGAAGCTTTCTTT
TRBV27	NA	TRBJ1-5	TRBD1	CASRPIDRVGQPQHF	TGTGCCAGCAGACCTATCGACAGGGTGGGTCAGCCCCAGCATTTT
TRBV7-3	NA	TRBJ1-6	NA	CASSSQGDSPLHF	TGTGCCAGCAGCTCACAAGGGGATTCACCCCTCCACTTT